The following is a T cell receptor beta chain sequence with its context. The authors' processing: The assay estimated nucleated cells by amplifying reference gene primers. Sequencing used immunoSEQ multiplex PCR; TCRdb keeps in-frame clones, though not all of them. That table furnishes V, J and clone size, whereas the DNA furnished D and trimming. The data contain about 200,000 clones, roughly 80% of them singletons. This sample is drawn from a study of blood T cell repertoires in COVID-19. The TCR sequence derives from a woman at least 80 years old with acute or convalescent COVID-19. Source material: peripheral blood.

The CDR3 DNA follows: TGCGCCAGCGCCCAGGGGTCCTCTGGAAACACCATATATTTT. It translates to CASAQGSSGNTIYF. The chain links TRBV5-1 to TRBJ1-3; perhaps TRBD1 as D (6 bases). Germline CDR1 is SGHRS and CDR2 is YFSETQ. This CDR3 has 14 residues. Trimming took 7 bases from V and 0 from J, leaving 11 bases between them.